The 2 T cell receptor beta chains in this list originate from one sample, sequenced in a study of T-cell memory formation after mild COVID-19. Using its own MiXCR run on the 5' RACE reads, TCRdb lists one record per CDR3 protein. This sample has 400,000 to 500,000 distinct CDR3 sequences, with over 15% found just once. Sequencing was carried out using PBMCs or a T cell subset sorted from them (not recorded which). The receptors stem from an adult woman who had mild COVID-19 (a few samples of this study predate the infection). Cell type and time point are not known.

This clonotype has a handful of counts. V is TRBV12-3 or TRBV12-4 and J is TRBJ1-6; D is unclear. Trimming took off 7 bases at V and 13 bases at J, with 11 bases between the two ends. The CDR3 totals 11 residues. The CDR3 region is CASKRTDPLHF. The CDR3 DNA reads TGTGCCAGCAAACGAACGGACCCCCTCCACTTT.

The genes are TRBV7-2 and TRBJ2-3, with D tentatively TRBD1 (6 bases). The germline gives CDR1 SGHTA, CDR2 FQGNSA. The CDR3 totals 13 residues. Trimming removed 3 bases from V and 6 bases from J, with 10 bases in between. The CDR3 region has the DNA TGTGCCAGCAGCTTCCGAGGGGGTGATACGCAGTATTTT. As protein: CASSFRGGDTQYF.